The 9 T cell receptor beta chains in this list originate from one sample, sequenced in a study of cytomegalovirus exposure and HLA in healthy donors. PCR was performed using 60 Vbeta and 13 Jbeta primers. Produced via immunoSEQ multiplex PCR; TCRdb's table is partial and in-frame only. The table shows about 140,000 clones, with 73% occurring only once. What was sequenced was PBMCs. All receptors come from a human donor in good health.

The rearrangement links TRBV29-1 to TRBJ2-1; 10 nucleotides agree with TRBD1. Germline values: CDR1 SQVTM, CDR2 ANQGSEA. V was clipped by 3 bases and J by 10 bases; unmatched bases: 9. This CDR3 spans 14 amino acids. The chain's CDR3 is CSVEAGTGVGEQFF. The CDR3 coding sequence is TGCAGCGTTGAGGCCGGGACAGGGGTAGGGGAGCAGTTCTTC.

The V and J genes are TRBV5-4 and TRBJ2-2; D remains unclear. Trimming removed 2 bases from V and 1 base from J, with 6 bases in between. The CDR3 spans 14 residues. The germline gives CDR1 SGHNT, CDR2 YYREEE (reference sequence). The CDR3 here is CASSFSRNTGELFF. DNA for the CDR3: TGTGCCAGCAGCTTCTCCCGGAACACCGGGGAGCTGTTTTTT. Complete variable domain (other parts from reference TRBV5-4 and TRBJ2-2): ETGVTQSPTHLIKTRGQQVTLRCSSQSGHNTVSWYQQALGQGPQFIFQYYREEENGRGNFPPRFSGLQFPNYSSELNVNALELDDSALYLCASSFSRNTGELFFGEGSRLTVL.

In DNA form, the CDR3 reads TGTGCCAGCAGCTCGGGACAGGGGTACAATGAGCAGTTCTTC. It encodes CASSSGQGYNEQFF. The chain joins TRBV5-4 to TRBJ2-1; TRBD1 matches 10 bases. CDR1 is SGHNT and CDR2 is YYREEE in the germline V gene (reference sequence). J was trimmed by 4 bases and V by 3 bases; bases with no gene match: 1. CDR3 size: 14 residues. The full variable domain, in which reference TRBV5-4 and TRBJ2-1 provide the parts outside the CDR3, is ETGVTQSPTHLIKTRGQQVTLRCSSQSGHNTVSWYQQALGQGPQFIFQYYREEENGRGNFPPRFSGLQFPNYSSELNVNALELDDSALYLCASSSGQGYNEQFFGPGTRLTVL.

The chain employs TRBV9 and TRBJ1-5; tentative D call: TRBD1 (5 bases). This CDR3 comprises 13 residues. CDR1 and CDR2 (germline): SGDLS, YYNGEE. Trimming removed 6 bases from V and 7 bases from J, with 14 bases in between. The CDR3 region is CASIEGEDQPQHF. The DNA for the CDR3 is TGTGCCAGCATCGAAGGGGAAGACCAGCCCCAGCATTTT.

The chain uses TRBV7-2 and TRBJ1-3; D gene unclear. The CDR3 covers 13 residues. Germline lookup yields CDR1 SGHTA and CDR2 FQGNSA. Trimming took 6 bases from V and 4 from J, leaving 10 bases between them. CDR3 sequence (DNA): TGTGCCAGCAGTAGAGGGAGGGGAAACACCATATATTTT. Protein sequence: CASSRGRGNTIYF.

V usage is TRBV6-5 and J usage is TRBJ1-5, with D unresolved. Germline CDR1 is MNHEY and CDR2 is SVGAGI. This CDR3 region has 13 residues. Deletions cut 2 bases from V and 5 bases from J, with 7 bases between. CDR3 loop: CASSYGGHQPQHF. The CDR3 nucleotides are TGTGCCAGCAGTTACGGCGGCCATCAGCCCCAGCATTTT.

This CDR3 reads CAWSVRRLDSNQPQHF. The CDR3 DNA reads TGTGCCTGGAGTGTAAGACGACTTGATAGCAATCAGCCCCAGCATTTT. The genes are TRBV30 and TRBJ1-5, with unresolved D. Germline V gives CDR1 GTSNPN, CDR2 SVGIG (reference sequence). The CDR3 is 16 amino acids. The V end was cut by 0 bases, the J end by 0 bases, with 12 bases between. The complete variable domain, with remaining parts taken from reference TRBV30 and TRBJ1-5, reads SQTIHQWPATLVQPVGSPLSLECTVEGTSNPNLYWYRQAAGRGLQLLFYSVGIGQISSEVPQNLSASRPQDRQFILSSKKLLLSDSGFYLCAWSVRRLDSNQPQHFGDGTRLSIL.

The chain carries TRBV2 and TRBJ2-5, with TRBD1 as a possible D gene (5 bases). Germline CDR1 and CDR2: SNHLY and FYNNEI. The CDR3 covers 13 residues. V gave up 7 bases and J gave up 1 base, with 10 bases separating them. The CDR3 nucleotides are TGTGCCAGCACCAGACAGTCCCAAGAGACCCAGTACTTC. This codes for CASTRQSQETQYF. Full variable domain (remainder filled in from reference TRBV2 and TRBJ2-5): EPEVTQTPSHQVTQMGQEVILRCVPISNHLYFYWYRQILGQKVEFLVSFYNNEISEKSEIFDDQFSVERPDGSNFTLKIRSTKLEDSAMYFCASTRQSQETQYFGPGTRLLVL.

This clone was seen just once. This rearrangement joins TRBV2 to TRBJ2-1; 11 bases agree with TRBD2. Trimming at V came to 5 bases and at J to 3 bases, leaving 3 bases not matched to a gene. CDR1 and CDR2 (germline): SNHLY, FYNNEI. The CDR3 is made up of 15 amino acids. The CDR3 sequence is CASSPTSGNYNEQFF. The DNA of the CDR3 is TGTGCCAGCAGTCCGACTAGCGGGAACTACAATGAGCAGTTCTTC.